The 22 T cell receptor beta chains in this list originate from one sample, sequenced in a study of identical twins. TCRdb itself ran the 5' RACE reads through MiXCR, one entry per CDR3 protein. Of 600,000 to 850,000 distinct CDR3 sequences in the sample, 18% were seen once. The sample also formed part of further work on T cells expressing NK-cell markers.

Sequencing input: PBMCs. The origin of the receptors is a woman under 30 in good health.

The CDR3 nucleotides read TGTGCTAGTGGTTCCTCAGGGACTCGGGAGCTGTTTTTT. Protein product: CASGSSGTRELFF. The chain links TRBV12-5 to TRBJ2-2, with a weak D call TRBD2 (6 bases). This CDR3 is 13 amino acids long. V was clipped by 4 bases and J by 9 bases, with 12 bases between them. CDR1 is LGHNT, CDR2 FRNRAP, per germline.

The gene calls are TRBV24-1 and TRBJ2-5, with D possibly TRBD2 on 6 matching bases. The CDR3 is 14 amino acids. Germline CDR1 and CDR2: KGHDR and SFDVKD. The V gene lost 4 bases and the J gene lost 5 bases, with 13 bases spanning the gap. CDR3 protein: CATSDTTAGETQYF. As DNA, the CDR3 is TGTGCCACCAGTGACACGACGGCGGGGGAGACCCAGTACTTC.

The chain carries TRBV20-1 and TRBJ2-1; weak D call: TRBD1 (5 bases). The length of the CDR3 is 15 residues. The ends were cut back, 0 bases at V and 8 bases at J, with 17 bases in the middle. From germline, CDR1 is DFQATT and CDR2 SNEGSKA (reference sequence). In DNA form, the CDR3 reads TGCAGTGCTAGAGATGGAAGGGGTCCTTGGGATGAGCAGTTCTTC. Translation: CSARDGRGPWDEQFF.

The gene calls are TRBV7-2 and TRBJ2-5, with 9 positions matching TRBD2. CDR1 is SGHTA and CDR2 is FQGNSA in the germline V gene. This CDR3 spans 14 amino acids. Trimming at V came to 5 bases and at J to 5 bases, leaving 6 bases not matched to a gene. CDR3 nucleotides: TGTGCCAGCAGCGCCTATAGCGGGAGCGAGACCCAGTACTTC. Its protein is CASSAYSGSETQYF.

The table lists this clonotype with a few counts. The V gene is TRBV5-5, the J gene TRBJ1-6; D not resolved. The CDR3 is made up of 15 amino acids. Germline V CDR1 and CDR2: SGHKS, YYEKEE (reference sequence). The V end lost 2 bases, the J end lost 3 bases, and 9 bases lay between the germline ends. This CDR3 reads CASSLGGFYNSPLHF. The CDR3 coding sequence is TGTGCCAGCAGCTTAGGAGGATTCTATAATTCACCCCTCCACTTT.

This clonotype was recorded a few times. This sequence joins TRBV9 and TRBJ1-5; D uncertain. The CDR3 loop spans 15 amino acids. V lost 4 bases and J lost 9, with 20 bases in between. Germline V CDR1 and CDR2: SGDLS, YYNGEE. The CDR3 reads CASSPDATIFRPQHF. Written as DNA, the CDR3 is TGTGCCAGCAGCCCGGACGCCACCATCTTTCGGCCCCAGCATTTT.

In its sample, this clonotype was seen a few times. The chain couples TRBV6-2 or TRBV6-3 to TRBJ2-1, with 9 bases fitting TRBD2. Germline V gene lookup returns CDR1 MNHEY and CDR2 SVGEGT. CDR3 size: 14 residues. Losses at the gene ends were 4 bases for V and 7 bases for J; bases not matched to a gene: 5. CDR3 sequence: CASSSLSGSNEQFF. The CDR3 DNA is TGTGCCAGCAGTTCCCTTAGCGGGAGTAATGAGCAGTTCTTC.

The chain couples TRBV20-1 to TRBJ2-1, with D perhaps TRBD1 (6 bases). The germline gives CDR1 DFQATT, CDR2 SNEGSKA (reference sequence). This CDR3 comprises 16 residues. With 1 base removed from V and 7 bases from J, the gap between germline ends came to 20 bases. DNA of the CDR3: TGCAGTGCTAGAGGCGGTTCAAACAGGGAGTCGAATGAGCAGTTCTTC. Translation: CSARGGSNRESNEQFF.

This clonotype has a handful of counts. This chain joins TRBV12-3 or TRBV12-4 and TRBJ1-5; D unclear. The CDR3 contains 14 residues. Trimming stripped 3 bases from V and 3 bases from J, with 9 bases between. CDR3 sequence: CASSFPPHNQPQHF. The CDR3 bases are TGTGCCAGCAGTTTCCCGCCCCACAATCAGCCCCAGCATTTT.

This chain links TRBV29-1 with TRBJ2-2; no clear D gene. V lost 3 bases and J lost 4, with 15 bases in between. CDR3 length: 15 residues. The V gene's germline CDR1 is SQVTM and CDR2 ANQGSEA. The CDR3 loop reads CSVETAEKGTGELFF. CDR3 in DNA: TGCAGCGTTGAGACCGCGGAAAAAGGCACCGGGGAGCTGTTTTTT.

Remarks on this clonotype: A much larger clone sits a single nucleotide away, making a read error possible. The chain combines TRBV3-1 with TRBJ2-1, with D unclear. This CDR3 has 10 amino acids. Germline V gene sequence: CDR1 LGHDT, CDR2 YNNKEL (reference sequence). The V end lost 3 bases, the J end lost 9 bases, and 3 bases lay between the germline ends. This CDR3 reads CASSHTEQFF. The CDR3 nucleotides are TGTGCCAGCAGCCACACTGAGCAGTTCTTC.

In this sample, this clonotype turned up a few times. The chain couples TRBV5-1 to TRBJ1-4, with D unclear. The germline CDR1 and CDR2 sequences are SGHRS and YFSETQ. V shed 7 bases and J shed 2 bases, with 12 bases lying between them. The CDR3 runs to 14 residues. The CDR3 reads CASSSASTNEKLFF. DNA for the CDR3: TGCGCCAGCTCCTCTGCCTCGACTAATGAAAAACTGTTTTTT.

There are a few counts of this clonotype. The CDR3 spells CASRTATSSYNEQFF. CDR3 DNA: TGCGCCAGCAGGACGGCGACTAGCTCCTACAATGAGCAGTTCTTC. This chain uses TRBV5-1 with TRBJ2-1, with D possibly TRBD2 on 6 matching bases. The CDR3 totals 15 residues. V shed 5 bases and J shed 0 bases, with 12 bases lying between them. CDR1 and CDR2 from the germline V gene are SGHRS and YFSETQ.

The chain has TRBV10-3 and TRBJ2-2; D may be TRBD1 (5 bases). The germline CDR1 and CDR2 sequences are ENHRY and SYGVKD. This CDR3 is 14 amino acids long. Trimming took 7 bases from V and 4 from J, leaving 13 bases between them. The CDR3 DNA sequence: TGTGCCATCACCCCCGGACACCCCACCGGGGAGCTGTTTTTT. Translation: CAITPGHPTGELFF.

V usage is TRBV7-6 and J usage is TRBJ2-3, with 13 bases matching TRBD2. The CDR3 consists of 17 residues. Germline CDR1 and CDR2: SGHVS and FNYEAQ. V dropped 2 bases and J dropped 4; count of bases not matched to a gene: 6. The CDR3 loop reads CASSLFTSGREPDTQYF. CDR3 in DNA: TGTGCCAGCAGCTTATTTACTAGCGGGAGGGAACCAGATACGCAGTATTTT.

The V and J genes are TRBV5-1 and TRBJ2-7; D uncertain. The germline V and J ends were trimmed by 1 base and 2 bases, with 7 bases remaining between them. The CDR3 is 13 residues long. Germline CDR1 is SGHRS and CDR2 is YFSETQ. CDR3 coding DNA: TGCGCCAGCAGCTTGAGTTGGACCTACGAGCAGTACTTC. The encoded protein is CASSLSWTYEQYF.

V usage is TRBV29-1 and J usage is TRBJ1-2; possible D gene TRBD1, 5 bases. Germline V lookup: CDR1 SQVTM, CDR2 ANQGSEA. This CDR3 is built from 13 residues. Deletions cut 4 bases from V and 4 bases from J, with 13 bases between. This CDR3 is CSVALGGGYGYTF. The DNA of the CDR3 is TGCAGCGTTGCTCTCGGGGGAGGCTATGGCTACACCTTC.

This clonotype was counted between two and nine times. The gene calls are TRBV10-3 and TRBJ2-3, with 7 bases matching TRBD2. This CDR3 has 15 residues. Germline V CDR1 and CDR2: ENHRY, SYGVKD. V was clipped by 5 bases and J by 3 bases; unmatched bases: 8. The CDR3 DNA reads as TGTGCCATCAGTACTGGGGACGGGAGGACAGATACGCAGTATTTT. As protein: CAISTGDGRTDTQYF.

This clonotype has a handful of counts. This rearrangement joins TRBV12-3 or TRBV12-4 to TRBJ2-1; TRBD2 matches 10 bases. The junction had 4 bases not matched to a gene; V was cut back by 6 bases and J by 8 bases. This CDR3 contains 13 residues. DNA for the CDR3: TGTGCCAGCAGGAGCGGGGGGGTTCATGAGCAGTTCTTC. It translates to CASRSGGVHEQFF.

This clonotype was observed at least ten times. This rearrangement joins TRBV7-2 to TRBJ2-1, with TRBD2 as a possible D gene (5 bases). Per the germline V gene, CDR1 is SGHTA and CDR2 is FQGNSA. With 3 bases removed from V and 8 bases from J, the gap between germline ends came to 11 bases. This CDR3 has 13 amino acids. The CDR3 DNA reads as TGTGCCAGCAGCTTTCGATTCGGGGATGAGCAGTTCTTC. Protein product: CASSFRFGDEQFF.

The rearrangement uses TRBV12-3 or TRBV12-4 and TRBJ1-4; 7 bases are shared with TRBD1. This CDR3 comprises 15 residues. J was trimmed by 3 bases and V by 6 bases; bases with no gene match: 7. The CDR3 sequence: CASRSHRGPNEKLFF. The CDR3 DNA reads as TGTGCCAGCAGGAGCCACAGGGGACCTAATGAAAAACTGTTTTTT.

The genes are TRBV10-1 and TRBJ2-3; 9 bases agree with TRBD2. The V gene end was trimmed by 11 bases and the J gene end by 2 bases; junction bases not matched to a gene: 8. CDR3 length equals 14 residues. Germline V gives CDR1 WNHNN, CDR2 SYGVQD (reference sequence). CDR3 nucleotides: TGCGCCGCTTGGAGCGGGGGGCCCACAGATACGCAGTATTTT. It translates to CAAWSGGPTDTQYF.